The clone carrying this T cell receptor (beta chain) was recorded many times. Its matching antigen is unknown. RNA transcripts provided the template for amplifying TCR beta CDR3 regions. Investigators did first-round RT-PCR with HTBI primers, then second-round multiplex PCR. TCRdb re-analysed the multiplex PCR reads in MiXCR, keeping a single row per CDR3 protein. The sample lists under 400,000 distinct CDR3 sequences; roughly a sixth were seen once. The data belong to a study of Graves' ophthalmopathy and Graves' hyperthyroidism. Other autoimmune diseases, uncontrolled infections, pregnancy and lactation each led to patient exclusion. The PBMCs used were ones drawn from 9.5 to 10 ml of fresh peripheral blood. Study-level results: The blood repertoire also included most expanded thyroid clonotypes above 0.001 frequency.

The receptor was isolated from an adult man with Graves' ophthalmopathy. The sequenced sample consisted of peripheral blood.

The chain's CDR3 is CSAPIRGYQETQYF. The CDR3 coding sequence is TGCAGTGCTCCGATTCGGGGGTACCAAGAGACCCAGTACTTC. V usage is TRBV20-1 and J usage is TRBJ2-5; D perhaps matches TRBD2 (6 bases). V lost 5 bases, J lost 0 bases, and 13 bases lay in between. The length of the CDR3 is 14 residues. The germline CDR1 and CDR2 sequences are DFQATT and SNEGSKA (reference sequence).